The 23 T cell receptor beta chains listed next were all sequenced from one sample in a study of spatial heterogeneity in lung cancer. Described time point: sample taken at primary tumor resection. Whole RNA was taken from tumor, nontumor lung or frozen PBMC; it was then sequenced unsorted. A single record per CDR3 protein comes from TCRdb applying MiXCR to the 5' RACE reads. Among 26,000 or so distinct CDR3 sequences listed, 10% to 15% were seen once. The sequenced sample was PBMCs, obtained at surgery. The receptors stem from a female donor with early-stage non-small cell lung cancer.

This clonotype has ten or more counts. The CDR3 nucleotides read TGTGCCAGCAGCCCCGGGACCGGGGGCTACACCTTC. It is translated as CASSPGTGGYTF. The chain uses TRBV12-3 or TRBV12-4 and TRBJ1-2, with D possibly being TRBD1 (5 bases). The CDR3 loop spans 12 amino acids. The germline V and J ends were trimmed by 6 bases and 8 bases, with 13 bases remaining between them.

The sample holds many counts of this clonotype. The chain carries TRBV7-6 and TRBJ2-1; no clear D gene. This CDR3 has 14 residues. Looked up from germline, CDR1 is SGHVS and CDR2 is FNYEAQ. The V end lost 1 base, the J end lost 2 bases, and 6 bases lay between the germline ends. The CDR3 region has the DNA TGTGCCAGCAGCTTAGTGGAACCCTACAATGAGCAGTTCTTC. As protein: CASSLVEPYNEQFF.

This clonotype was counted many times. The chain uses TRBV14 and TRBJ2-3; 11 nucleotides match TRBD2. V gave up 3 bases and J gave up 3 bases; unmatched junction bases: 5. Germline CDR1 SGHDN, CDR2 FVKESK. The CDR3 is made up of 16 amino acids. This CDR3 is CASSQTTSGGTDTQYF. In nucleotides, the CDR3 is TGTGCCAGCAGCCAGACCACTAGCGGGGGAACAGATACGCAGTATTTT.

This clonotype was counted at least ten times. The chain employs TRBV19 and TRBJ1-1; no definite D call. The germline V gene encodes CDR1 LNHDA and CDR2 SQIVND (reference sequence). This CDR3 region has 12 residues. V was clipped by 7 bases and J by 1 base, with 7 bases between them. CDR3 residues: CASKWPNTEAFF. The DNA of the CDR3 is TGTGCCAGTAAATGGCCGAACACTGAAGCTTTCTTT.

This clonotype was seen repeatedly, ten times or more. The chain employs TRBV30 and TRBJ1-1; D remains unclear. Germline V lookup: CDR1 GTSNPN, CDR2 SVGIG (reference sequence). V was cut by 0 bases and J by 3 bases, with 2 bases left in between. This CDR3 spans 11 amino acids. CDR3 residues: CAWSVDTEAFF. The CDR3 DNA is TGTGCCTGGAGTGTGGACACTGAAGCTTTCTTT. The full variable domain, completed using reference TRBV30 and TRBJ1-1, is SQTIHQWPATLVQPVGSPLSLECTVEGTSNPNLYWYRQAAGRGLQLLFYSVGIGQISSEVPQNLSASRPQDRQFILSSKKLLLSDSGFYLCAWSVDTEAFFGQGTRLTVV.

This clonotype was counted at least ten times. The CDR3 protein is CASSQGLAVAYEQYF. CDR3 sequence (DNA): TGTGCCAGCAGCCAAGGACTAGCGGTCGCCTACGAGCAGTACTTC. The chain recombines TRBV4-2 with TRBJ2-7; 9 positions match TRBD2. V was pared by 1 base and J by 2 bases, with 3 bases of the junction left unmatched. CDR3 length: 15 amino acids. The germline CDR1 and CDR2 sequences are LGHNA and YNFKEQ.

This clonotype was recorded many times. This sequence joins TRBV20-1 and TRBJ2-5, with TRBD2 matching 13 bases. Germline V lookup: CDR1 DFQATT, CDR2 SNEGSKA (reference sequence). The V and J ends lost 6 bases and 7 bases, in that order; junction bases with no gene match: 23. The CDR3 runs to 19 residues. The CDR3 protein is CSAPVKRTSGSVLLGTQYF. The CDR3 DNA sequence: TGCAGTGCCCCCGTTAAGAGGACTAGCGGGAGTGTACTATTAGGGACCCAGTACTTC.

This clonotype was picked up many times. V and J are TRBV28 and TRBJ2-5; D not certain. CDR3 size: 15 residues. V shed 5 bases and J shed 5 bases, with 18 bases lying between them. CDR1 and CDR2 from the germline V gene are MDHEN and SYDVKM. Here the CDR3 DNA reads TGTGCCAGCAGTCCCGTTCGTCGGGTCGGCGAGACCCAGTACTTC. It translates to CASSPVRRVGETQYF.

This clonotype was picked up a small number of times. The chain couples TRBV4-3 to TRBJ2-1; 7 bases line up with TRBD2. V was pared by 0 bases and J by 4 bases, with 6 bases of the junction left unmatched. The CDR3 is made up of 16 amino acids. The germline CDR1 and CDR2 sequences are LGHNA and YSLEER. CDR3: CASSQDPGLNYNEQFF. The CDR3 DNA is TGCGCCAGCAGCCAAGACCCGGGACTAAATTACAATGAGCAGTTCTTC.

This clonotype was observed at least ten times. The rearrangement links TRBV29-1 to TRBJ2-3; D remains ambiguous. In germline, CDR1 is SQVTM, CDR2 ANQGSEA. The CDR3 is made up of 11 amino acids. V was trimmed by 7 bases and J by 4 bases, leaving 9 bases between them. The CDR3 region has the DNA TGCAGCGCCCCTCGTGCAGATACGCAGTATTTT. Its protein product is CSAPRADTQYF.

This clonotype was counted only a few times. The J gene is TRBJ2-2, the V gene TRBV7-9; D might be TRBD1 or TRBD2, each matching 5 bases. V lost 5 bases and J lost 0, with 16 bases in between. The CDR3 totals 17 residues. Germline V gene lookup returns CDR1 SEHNR and CDR2 FQNEAQ (reference sequence). CDR3 DNA: TGTGCCAGCAGCCTCCCCCGGGGCAGAACGAACACCGGGGAGCTGTTTTTT. Encoded protein: CASSLPRGRTNTGELFF.

This clonotype showed up many times. The V gene is TRBV20-1, the J gene TRBJ1-6, with D hard to call. Germline CDR1 DFQATT, CDR2 SNEGSKA (reference sequence). CDR3 length equals 12 residues. The germline V and J ends were trimmed by 5 bases and 7 bases, with 9 bases remaining between them. The CDR3 loop is CSAAHSNSPLHF. The CDR3 DNA reads TGCAGTGCTGCTCACAGCAATTCACCCCTCCACTTT.

This clonotype was detected many times. The chain links TRBV5-4 to TRBJ2-7; 16 nucleotides agree with TRBD2. Germline V lookup: CDR1 SGHNT, CDR2 YYREEE (reference sequence). V was pared by 2 bases and J by 2 bases, with 7 bases of the junction left unmatched. This CDR3 region has 18 residues. This CDR3 is CASSLLDGTSGGAYEQYV. The CDR3 DNA reads TGTGCCAGCAGCTTATTAGATGGGACTAGCGGGGGGGCCTACGAGCAGTACGTC.

This clonotype was detected many times. The chain carries TRBV5-1 and TRBJ2-5; a weak D match, TRBD1 (6 bases). Germline-derived CDR1 and CDR2 are SGHRS and YFSETQ. V was clipped by 6 bases and J by 2 bases, with 14 bases between them. This CDR3 has 14 amino acids. CDR3 amino acids: CASTIGTNQETQYF. In nucleotides, the CDR3 is TGCGCCAGCACCATTGGGACAAATCAAGAGACCCAGTACTTC.

This clonotype came up many times. This chain connects TRBV27 to TRBJ2-5; D perhaps matches TRBD1 (6 bases). This CDR3 contains 17 residues. The V gene lost 6 bases and the J gene lost 6 bases, with 26 bases spanning the gap. Germline CDR1 and CDR2: MNHEY and SMNVEV (reference sequence). The CDR3 DNA is TGTGCCAGCAGGATGATAATTCTTCAGGGGAACGCCAAGACCCAGTACTTC. It encodes CASRMIILQGNAKTQYF.

This clonotype was observed at least ten times. The chain uses TRBV13 and TRBJ2-3; D unresolved. V was shortened by 1 base and J by 5 bases, with 10 bases between the two germline ends. The CDR3 totals 14 residues. The V gene's germline CDR1 is PRHDT and CDR2 FYEKMQ (reference sequence). The CDR3 nucleotides read TGTGCCAGCAGCTTAGATGCCCGGCAAGATACGCAGTATTTT. As protein: CASSLDARQDTQYF.

The J gene is TRBJ2-3, the V gene TRBV28; unclear D gene. This CDR3 contains 17 residues. The germline V gene encodes CDR1 MDHEN and CDR2 SYDVKM. The V end was cut by 9 bases, the J end by 2 bases, with 24 bases between. In nucleotides, the CDR3 is TGTGCCAGTCCCCCCCCAGCAGTTTACTCCCTCACAGATACGCAGTATTTT. Translation: CASPPPAVYSLTDTQYF.

This rearrangement joins TRBV24-1 to TRBJ2-3; D unclear. V lost 5 bases, J lost 3 bases, and 5 bases lay in between. The CDR3 runs to 12 residues. Germline V gene lookup returns CDR1 KGHDR and CDR2 SFDVKD. This CDR3 is CATSGATDTQYF. CDR3 bases: TGTGCCACCAGTGGCGCAACAGATACGCAGTATTTT.

The chain employs TRBV28 and TRBJ2-2; 7 bases are shared with TRBD1. Germline loops: CDR1 MDHEN, CDR2 SYDVKM. V lost 3 bases to trimming and J lost 4 bases; unmatched junction nucleotides: 8. The CDR3 is 16 residues long. The CDR3 DNA is TGTGCCAGCAGTTTGAAGTTGGGGACAGCCACCGGGGAGCTGTTTTTT. Translating gives CASSLKLGTATGELFF.

This chain uses TRBV7-8 with TRBJ2-1; D is perhaps TRBD2 (5 bases). V shed 6 bases and J shed 3 bases, with 12 bases lying between them. The CDR3 extends over 14 amino acids. Germline assignment: CDR1 SGHVS and CDR2 FQNEAQ. Here the CDR3 DNA reads TGTGCCAGCAGTATAGGACTGAACTACAATGAGCAGTTCTTC. Translation: CASSIGLNYNEQFF.

This clonotype was counted at least ten times. The rearrangement links TRBV7-3 to TRBJ2-2; no clear D. Per the germline V gene, CDR1 is SGHTA and CDR2 is FQGTGA. V was pared by 4 bases and J by 3 bases, with 12 bases between. The CDR3 length is 15 residues. The CDR3 loop is CASSSSQTDTGELFF. CDR3 DNA: TGTGCCAGCAGCTCCTCCCAGACTGACACCGGGGAGCTGTTTTTT.

This clonotype was picked up many times. The chain has TRBV20-1 and TRBJ2-3; 12 nucleotides match TRBD2. The germline V gene has CDR1 DFQATT and CDR2 SNEGSKA (reference sequence). After removal of 6 bases from V and 3 bases from J, the junction contained 7 bases not matched to a gene. There are 15 residues in the CDR3. The CDR3: CSASYGLAGTDTQYF. The DNA for the CDR3 is TGCAGTGCCAGCTACGGACTAGCGGGAACAGATACGCAGTATTTT.

This clonotype was seen at least ten times. This sequence joins TRBV28 and TRBJ2-6, with TRBD1 matching 8 bases. CDR1 and CDR2 from the germline V gene are MDHEN and SYDVKM. The CDR3 has 19 amino acids. The V and J ends lost 6 bases and 0 bases, in that order; junction bases with no gene match: 13. The CDR3 region is CASSQNPGTGPSGANVLTF. The CDR3 DNA reads as TGTGCCAGCAGCCAGAACCCAGGGACAGGCCCCTCTGGGGCCAACGTCCTGACTTTC.